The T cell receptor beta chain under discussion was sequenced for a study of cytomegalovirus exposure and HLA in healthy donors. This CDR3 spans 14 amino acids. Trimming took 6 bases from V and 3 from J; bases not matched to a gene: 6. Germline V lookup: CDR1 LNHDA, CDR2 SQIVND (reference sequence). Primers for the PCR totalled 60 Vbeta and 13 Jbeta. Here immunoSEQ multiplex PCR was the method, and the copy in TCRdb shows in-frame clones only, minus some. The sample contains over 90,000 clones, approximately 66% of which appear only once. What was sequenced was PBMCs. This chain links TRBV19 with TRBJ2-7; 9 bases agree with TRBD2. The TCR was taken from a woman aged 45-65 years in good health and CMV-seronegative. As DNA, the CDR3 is TGTGCCAGTAGGCAGTTTAGCGGGAGCTACGAGCAGTACTTC. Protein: CASRQFSGSYEQYF.